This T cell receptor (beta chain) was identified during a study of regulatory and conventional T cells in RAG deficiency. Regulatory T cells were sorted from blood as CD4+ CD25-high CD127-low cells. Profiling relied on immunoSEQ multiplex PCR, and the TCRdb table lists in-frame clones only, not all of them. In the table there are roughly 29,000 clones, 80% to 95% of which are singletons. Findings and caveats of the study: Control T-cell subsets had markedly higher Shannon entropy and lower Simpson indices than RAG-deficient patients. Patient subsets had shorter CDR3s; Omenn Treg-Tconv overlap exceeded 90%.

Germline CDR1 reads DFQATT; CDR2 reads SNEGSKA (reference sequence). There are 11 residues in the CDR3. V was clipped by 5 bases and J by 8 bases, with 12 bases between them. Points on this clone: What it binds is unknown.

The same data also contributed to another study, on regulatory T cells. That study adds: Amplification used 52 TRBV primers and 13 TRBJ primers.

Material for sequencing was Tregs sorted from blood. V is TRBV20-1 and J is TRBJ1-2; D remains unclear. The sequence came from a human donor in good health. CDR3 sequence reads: CSAERGRGYTF. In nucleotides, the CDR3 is TGCAGTGCTGAGCGGGGAAGAGGCTACACCTTC.